The T cell receptor (beta chain) under discussion was sequenced for a study of T cell responses to AZD1222 COVID-19 vaccine. Study-wide results and caveats: Epitopes outside B.1.351 and B.1.1.7 mutated regions reportedly drew nearly half of spike TCRs. The CD4 TCRs associated with vaccination extended across spike and predominated at 160-218 and 743-854.

The method was immunoSEQ multiplex PCR; TCRdb's version includes in-frame clones alone and lacks a portion of them. The sample includes some 200,000 clones, approximately 94% of them seen just once. Points on this clone: Antigen unknown.

CDR3 length: 14 amino acids. In germline, CDR1 is LNHNV, CDR2 YYDKDF (reference sequence). Trimming shortened V by 0 bases and J by 6 bases, and 11 bases separated the two germline ends. The clonotype was recovered from an adult in good health. The material sequenced was peripheral blood, taken on day 0 of MenACWY control vaccination. The chain recombines TRBV15 with TRBJ1-1; D is ambiguous. In DNA form, the CDR3 reads TGTGCCACCAGCAGAGATTGGACTTCTTCTGAAGCTTTCTTT. As protein: CATSRDWTSSEAFF.